This T cell receptor (beta chain) was captured in a study of metastatic and nonmetastatic thyroid tumors. The wider study: Repertoires were compared across blood and tumor or nodule tissue from malignant and benign thyroid patients.

CDR3 length: 16 residues. Germline lookup yields CDR1 SGHRS and CDR2 YFSETQ. V lost 4 bases, J lost 3 bases, and 10 bases stayed unmatched. The study's findings and limits: Malignant thyroid tumors reportedly exceeded benign nodules significantly in TCR beta diversity, with the difference appearing in blood and tumor.

Original handling: Across clinicopathological groups, CDR3 differences served as the basis for building a distant-metastasis classifier for papillary thyroid cancer. MiXCR re-clonotyped the PCR reads for TCRdb. What appears here as the V and J calls and clone size reflects TCRdb's work, not the paper's. The sample records about 33,000 clones, about 10% being singletons. This clone was detected ten times or more. Its antigen is not identified. The entire patient cohort was treatment-naive prior to thyroid surgery. Sequencing input: blood. The chain joins TRBV5-1 to TRBJ2-3, with 8 bases matching TRBD2. This receptor was obtained from a female donor with papillary thyroid cancer or a benign thyroid nodule (not recorded which). Some clones in this sample may be carry-over from other donors' samples. The DNA for the CDR3 is TGCGCCAGCAGCCGTATGGGGGCGGGAGGAACAGATACGCAGTATTTT. Translated, it gives CASSRMGAGGTDTQYF.